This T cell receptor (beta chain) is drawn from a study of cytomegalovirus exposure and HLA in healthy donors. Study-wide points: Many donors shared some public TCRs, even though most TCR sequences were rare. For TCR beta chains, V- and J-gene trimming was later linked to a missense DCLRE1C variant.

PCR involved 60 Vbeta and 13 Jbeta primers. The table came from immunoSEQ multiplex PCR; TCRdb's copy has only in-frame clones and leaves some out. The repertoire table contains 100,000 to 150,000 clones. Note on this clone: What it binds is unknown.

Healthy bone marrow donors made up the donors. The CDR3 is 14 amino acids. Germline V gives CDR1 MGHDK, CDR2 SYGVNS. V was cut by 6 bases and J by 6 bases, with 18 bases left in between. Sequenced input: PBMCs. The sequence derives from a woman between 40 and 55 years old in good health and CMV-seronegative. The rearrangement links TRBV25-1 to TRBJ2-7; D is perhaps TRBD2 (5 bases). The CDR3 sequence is CASRSGGGSAEQYF. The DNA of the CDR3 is TGTGCCAGCAGAAGCGGCGGAGGTTCGGCCGAGCAGTACTTC.